The TCR beta chain described here comes from a study of CD8+CD57+ T cells in acquired aplastic anemia. Genomic DNA acted as the template from which TCR beta VDJ combination and CDR3 sequence profiling were carried out. TCRdb redid the calling of the reads with MiXCR, one entry per CDR3 protein. The data contain just over 150,000 distinct CDR3 sequences, around 52% of them singletons. By flow cytometry, patients selected for sequencing had shown an expansion of CD8+CD57+ cells. The specimen sequenced was sorted CD4+, CD8+, or CD8+CD57+ T cells (not recorded which) from PBMCs. This TCR came from a human donor with aplastic anemia.

DNA of the CDR3: TGTGCCAGTACCGAGAGAGGTCTAGCTAACTATGGCTACACCTTC. Its protein product is CASTERGLANYGYTF. The gene calls are TRBV19 and TRBJ1-2, with D unresolved. Germline assignment: CDR1 LNHDA and CDR2 SQIVND (reference sequence). This CDR3 is built from 15 residues. The ends were cut back, 7 bases at V and 0 bases at J, with 15 bases in the middle.